The rows below give T cell receptor beta chains drawn from one sample of a study of T cells in Graves' hyperthyroidism and ophthalmopathy. TCRdb re-called the multiplex PCR reads through MiXCR, storing one row per CDR3 protein. This repertoire shows more than 300,000 distinct CDR3 sequences, approximately 13% found once; its top ten account for approximately 11%. Source material: blood. These receptors were obtained from a woman aged 55-69 years with Graves' hyperthyroidism. Each CDR3 is given with its conserved first and last residue. The D gene is left open where the match is weak. Clone sizes are given selectively: once, few, many, or a class where the clone is expanded.

J	D	size	length	V	DNA	CDR3
TRBJ2-5	TRBD1	NA	15	TRBV5-1	TGCGCCAGCAGCGGGACAGGGGATTTCCAAGAGACCCAGTACTTC	CASSGTGDFQETQYF
TRBJ2-2	NA	many	13	TRBV20-1	TGCAGTGCTAGAGGGCTGAATACCGGGGAGCTGTTTTTT	CSARGLNTGELFF
TRBJ2-7	TRBD2	many	15	TRBV24-1	TGTGCCACCAGTGATTCCAGCGGGAAGACATACGAGCAGTACTTC	CATSDSSGKTYEQYF
TRBJ1-5	NA	many	14	TRBV2	TGTGCCAGCAACGGGGGAGTGAGCAATCAGCCCCAGCATTTT	CASNGGVSNQPQHF
TRBJ2-1	TRBD1	NA	12	TRBV30	TGTGCCTGGGGACAGGAGGAAAATGAGCAGTTCTTC	CAWGQEENEQFF
TRBJ1-5	NA	many	15	TRBV18	TGTGCCAGCTCACCAGAGACGAGGGACGCTCAGCCCCAGCATTTT	CASSPETRDAQPQHF
TRBJ2-2	NA	NA	13	TRBV12-3/TRBV12-4	TGTGCCAGCAGTTTTGGGAGCACCGGGGAGCCGTTTTTT	CASSFGSTGEPFF
TRBJ2-3	TRBD2	many	17	TRBV30	TGTGCCTGGAGTGCAAGGACTAGCGGGAGTTTCGTGGGTACGCAGTATTTT	CAWSARTSGSFVGTQYF
TRBJ1-2	TRBD1	NA	15	TRBV20-1	TGCAGTGCTGGCGGGACAGGGGTCCATGCAGATGGCTACACCTTC	CSAGGTGVHADGYTF
TRBJ2-3	NA	many	14	TRBV19	TGTGCCAGTAGCCGTCTCGGTATGGTAGATACGCAGTATTTT	CASSRLGMVDTQYF
TRBJ2-2	NA	NA	13	TRBV27	TGTGCCAGCAGCGCAGGGTTAGCCGGGGAGCTGTTTTTT	CASSAGLAGELFF
TRBJ2-3	NA	many	15	TRBV5-1	TGCGCCAGCAGCTTAGGGACTTCTCTTGGGGATACGCAGTATTTT	CASSLGTSLGDTQYF
TRBJ1-2	TRBD1	NA	18	TRBV3-1	TGTGCCAGCAGCCAAGAAGCAAGCTGGGACAGGGTTAGCTATGGCTACACCTTC	CASSQEASWDRVSYGYTF
TRBJ2-5	NA	NA	13	TRBV5-4	TGTGTCAGCAACACGGGACCTCAAGAGACCCAGTACTTC	CVSNTGPQETQYF
TRBJ2-3	NA	many	14	TRBV7-2	TGTGCCAGCAGCTTAGATACGGCAACAGATACGCAGTATTTT	CASSLDTATDTQYF
TRBJ2-2	NA	few	14	TRBV27	TGTGCCGCAGGGCCGGGGAGAAAGGACGGGGAGCTGTTTTTT	CAAGPGRKDGELFF
TRBJ1-2	TRBD1	NA	12	TRBV27	TGTGCCAGTTACAGGGGGAACTATGGCTACACCTTC	CASYRGNYGYTF
TRBJ2-1	TRBD1	many	15	TRBV12-3/TRBV12-4	TGTGCCAGCAGTGTGGACAGGGATTTTGACAATGAGCAGTTCTTC	CASSVDRDFDNEQFF
TRBJ2-1	NA	many	16	TRBV24-1	TGTGCCACCAGTGAAACGGGGGGCAGGTCCTACAATGAGCAGTTCTTC	CATSETGGRSYNEQFF
TRBJ2-7	NA	many	13	TRBV15	TGTGCCACCAGCAGAGATGAGCCCTACGAGCAGTACTTC	CATSRDEPYEQYF
TRBJ2-3	TRBD2	many	11	TRBV20-1	TGCAGTGCTAGCGGGAGGGCTACGCAGTATTTT	CSASGRATQYF
TRBJ2-1	TRBD2	many	18	TRBV6-6	TGTGCCAGCAGTTACTCGACCCCAAGCGGGAGCTTGTACAATGAGCAGTTCTTC	CASSYSTPSGSLYNEQFF
TRBJ1-5	NA	few	13	TRBV20-1	TGCAGTGCTAGGGAACAACGGAATCAGCCCCAGCATTTT	CSAREQRNQPQHF
TRBJ2-3	NA	NA	13	TRBV12-5	TGTGCTAGTGGTTTGCGGGCGGCAGATACGCAGTATTTT	CASGLRAADTQYF
TRBJ2-7	TRBD1	many	15	TRBV13	TGTGCCAGCAGCCACACTCTCCGGGACAGGGACGAGCAGTACTTC	CASSHTLRDRDEQYF
TRBJ1-1	NA	NA	11	TRBV11-3	TGTGCCAGCAGTCTTTCCACTGAAGCTTTCTTT	CASSLSTEAFF
TRBJ1-2	NA	NA	14	TRBV2	TGTGCCAGCCGGCCGGGGGGGCTCAACTATGGCCACACCTTC	CASRPGGLNYGHTF
TRBJ1-1	NA	few	12	TRBV28	TGTGCGAGCCTGGGGGGGGGTACTGAAGCTTTCTTT	CASLGGGTEAFF
TRBJ2-1	TRBD1	many	23	TRBV6-9	TGTGCCAGCAGGGAGAAGCGACAGGGTAATAGGGACCACTACTTCCCCTCCTACAATGAGCAGTTCTTC	CASREKRQGNRDHYFPSYNEQFF
TRBJ2-3	NA	many	17	TRBV12-3/TRBV12-4	TGTGCCAGCAGTCTGCAAGGGGGGGGCTGGAGCACAGATACGCAGTATTTT	CASSLQGGGWSTDTQYF
TRBJ2-2	NA	NA	16	TRBV24-1	TGTGCCACCAGTGATCCCGGGCGGACGAACACCGGGGAGCTGTTTTTT	CATSDPGRTNTGELFF
TRBJ2-5	TRBD1	NA	17	TRBV18	TGTGCCAGCTCACCTTTGGACAGGGGGCCATCCCAAGAGACCCAGTACTTC	CASSPLDRGPSQETQYF
TRBJ1-1	TRBD1	many	16	TRBV6-1	TGTGCCAGCAGTGATCGGGACAGTTTTCCGAACACTGAAGCTTTCTTT	CASSDRDSFPNTEAFF
TRBJ2-1	TRBD2	few	16	TRBV6-1	TGTGCCAGCAGAAGGGATAGCGGGAGTTATTACAATGAGCAGTTCTTC	CASRRDSGSYYNEQFF
TRBJ2-1	NA	many	17	TRBV24-1	TGTGCCACCAGTGACTTCCCGGTTTTAAGCTCCTACAATGAGCAGTTCTTC	CATSDFPVLSSYNEQFF
TRBJ1-3	NA	NA	14	TRBV28	TGTGCCAGCAGAACACACGACTCTGGAAACACCATATATTTT	CASRTHDSGNTIYF
TRBJ2-2	NA	few	13	TRBV24-1	TGTGCCACGTCGGACGTGAACACCGGGGAGCTGTTTTTT	CATSDVNTGELFF
TRBJ1-2	NA	few	14	TRBV25-1	TGTGCCAGCAGTGAATTGGAACAGGGTAAAGGCTACACCTTC	CASSELEQGKGYTF
TRBJ1-4	TRBD1	many	13	TRBV7-9	TGTGCCAGCAGCGCCGGACAGGGGGAAAAACTGTTTTTT	CASSAGQGEKLFF
TRBJ1-2	NA	many	12	TRBV7-9	TGTGCCAGCAGCCCCGGGACGGATGGCTACACCTTC	CASSPGTDGYTF
TRBJ1-4	NA	many	16	TRBV5-5	TGTGCCAGCAGCTTGGGTTCCTTTCGGGAGAATGAAAAACTGTTTTTT	CASSLGSFRENEKLFF
TRBJ2-2	TRBD1	few	18	TRBV12-3/TRBV12-4	TGTGCCAGCAGTTTCGGCAGGGGGCGCCCTTTGAACACCGGGGAGCTGTTTTTT	CASSFGRGRPLNTGELFF
TRBJ2-1	TRBD2	many	18	TRBV5-5	TGTGCCAGCAGCTTGGTGACTAGCGGAAGGAGCTCCTACAATGAGCAGTTCTTC	CASSLVTSGRSSYNEQFF
TRBJ2-1	NA	many	15	TRBV27	TGTGCCAGCAGTGCCCCCCACCGGGAATACAATGAGCAGTTCTTC	CASSAPHREYNEQFF
TRBJ2-5	NA	few	13	TRBV5-4	TGTGCCAGCAGCTTGCGAGACAGGGAGACCCAGTACTTC	CASSLRDRETQYF
TRBJ2-5	TRBD2	many	12	TRBV2	TGTGCCAGCGGACTAGGGCAAGAGACCCAGTACTTC	CASGLGQETQYF
TRBJ1-5	NA	few	16	TRBV6-1	TGTGCCAGCAGTGTCCTCGGGGGGGGCAAGGGTCAGCCCCAGCATTTT	CASSVLGGGKGQPQHF
TRBJ2-1	NA	many	14	TRBV5-1	TGCGCCAGCAGCGAGGAGACCTTGCGGGATGAGCAGTTCTTC	CASSEETLRDEQFF